These T cell receptor beta chains were read from a single sample in a study of T cells in Graves' hyperthyroidism and ophthalmopathy. TCRdb recomputed calls from the multiplex PCR reads with MiXCR, one row per CDR3 protein. The table has around 540,000 distinct CDR3 sequences, around 16% seen once. Specimen: blood. The receptors stem from a woman aged 25 to 45 with Graves' ophthalmopathy. CDR3s include the opening cysteine and the closing phenylalanine or tryptophan. A D gene is named only where the DNA matches it firmly. The size of a clone is reported for some rows only, either as once, few or many, or as a class for expanded clones.

V: TRBV7-9
D: .
size: .
length: 12
CDR3: CASSLLATEAFF

V: TRBV10-3
D: TRBD1
size: few
length: 12
CDR3: CAISDRGGGYTF

V: TRBV7-9
D: .
size: many
length: 14
CDR3: CASSLATGNQPQHF

V: TRBV3-1
D: .
size: many
length: 12
CDR3: CASSSDIQKQYF

V: TRBV7-3
D: .
size: .
length: 19
CDR3: CASSLSPSRRSLIHNEQFF

V: TRBV6-2/TRBV6-3
D: .
size: few
length: 12
CDR3: CASSSSIYEQYF

V: TRBV28
D: .
size: few
length: 12
CDR3: CASSSGDSPLHF

V: TRBV10-1
D: TRBD1
size: few
length: 14
CDR3: CASSPQGSGGEQYF

V: TRBV10-1
D: .
size: few
length: 14
CDR3: CASSQGSGSYEQYF

V: TRBV28
D: TRBD1
size: many
length: 13
CDR3: CASSYGQGASYTF

V: TRBV12-3/TRBV12-4
D: TRBD2
size: many
length: 15
CDR3: CASSSGLAGVGEQFF

V: TRBV3-1
D: TRBD1
size: .
length: 18
CDR3: CASSQGTGDFRADYGYTF

V: TRBV29-1
D: TRBD1
size: many
length: 16
CDR3: CSVEDHRPDRGREQYF

V: TRBV30
D: .
size: .
length: 18
CDR3: CAWSEGGTFYYSNQPQHF

V: TRBV7-9
D: TRBD2
size: many
length: 15
CDR3: CASSLPAGGTDTQYF

V: TRBV6-1
D: TRBD2
size: .
length: 15
CDR3: CASNRTSGISDEQFF

V: TRBV2
D: .
size: once
length: 14
CDR3: CASSESVDNQPQHF

V: TRBV13
D: .
size: .
length: 14
CDR3: CASSFPAVGYEQYF

V: TRBV12-3/TRBV12-4
D: TRBD1
size: many
length: 14
CDR3: CASSQTGGNQPQHF

V: TRBV28
D: TRBD1
size: many
length: 15
CDR3: CASSFGDRFYNEQFF

V: TRBV18
D: .
size: many
length: 13
CDR3: CASSPSDFYEQYF

V: TRBV4-1
D: TRBD1
size: .
length: 17
CDR3: CASSQLPGQGRTGELFF

V: TRBV10-3
D: TRBD1
size: few
length: 23
CDR3: CAISESTRDIPVRGRPGQETQYF

V: TRBV15
D: TRBD2
size: few
length: 16
CDR3: CATSNGAGVITYEQYF

V: TRBV11-3
D: .
size: many
length: 16
CDR3: CASSLGKDFMNTEAFF

V: TRBV2
D: TRBD2
size: many
length: 14
CDR3: CASRPALAGMPQFF

V: TRBV6-1
D: .
size: .
length: 14
CDR3: CASSTPGVGETQYF

V: TRBV20-1
D: .
size: many
length: 13
CDR3: CSARGGTYNEQFF

V: TRBV5-1
D: TRBD2
size: many
length: 16
CDR3: CASSSASGRGTDTQYF

V: TRBV7-2
D: .
size: .
length: 15
CDR3: CASNPTVYSGNTIYF

V: TRBV7-8
D: .
size: many
length: 13
CDR3: CASSLATGETQYF

V: TRBV19
D: TRBD1
size: .
length: 13
CDR3: CASNRQGTQPQHF

V: TRBV7-3
D: .
size: few
length: 13
CDR3: CASSLNPNEKLFF

V: TRBV20-1
D: TRBD2
size: many
length: 14
CDR3: CSARAGGSTDTQYF

V: TRBV12-3/TRBV12-4
D: TRBD1
size: .
length: 13
CDR3: CASSLGQARWAFF

V: TRBV7-2
D: TRBD1
size: .
length: 18
CDR3: CASSLLRDSKSMNTEAFF

V: TRBV27
D: .
size: .
length: 13
CDR3: CASSFMGENEQFF

V: TRBV2
D: .
size: .
length: 13
CDR3: CASSDGWGYEQYF

V: TRBV7-2
D: .
size: many
length: 17
CDR3: CASSPRRLHNQIETQYF

V: TRBV2
D: .
size: .
length: 15
CDR3: CASSPPGWKADTQYF

V: TRBV30
D: .
size: many
length: 13
CDR3: CASAPSGSTEAFF

V: TRBV6-1
D: .
size: many
length: 15
CDR3: CASSYNGRGMDTQYF

V: TRBV20-1
D: .
size: many
length: 14
CDR3: CSATLQGRNTEAFF

V: TRBV7-2
D: .
size: many
length: 13
CDR3: CASSLGHGDEQYF

V: TRBV3-1
D: TRBD1
size: .
length: 12
CDR3: CASSQTGTGAFF

V: TRBV2
D: .
size: .
length: 16
CDR3: CASSERQGRAKNIQYF

V: TRBV4-1
D: .
size: many
length: 16
CDR3: CASSQDRLVRNQPQHF

V: TRBV19
D: .
size: few
length: 15
CDR3: CASSLQGNSNQPQHF

V: TRBV28
D: TRBD1
size: many
length: 18
CDR3: CASSPRGPIPYSNQPQHF

V: TRBV18
D: .
size: few
length: 13
CDR3: CASSRGENNEQFF

V: TRBV20-1
D: TRBD2
size: few
length: 17
CDR3: CSVGFPLAWRSSYEQYF

V: TRBV2
D: .
size: few
length: 15
CDR3: CAGSGGPPAGDTQYF

V: TRBV9
D: TRBD1
size: few
length: 16
CDR3: CASSVRLGQGTYEQFF

V: TRBV5-5
D: .
size: few
length: 18
CDR3: CASSLEAPYTVSYNEQFF